The entry below gives a single T cell receptor beta chain sequence along with its context. As originally analysed: Reference gene primer amplification gave nucleated cell count estimates. TCRdb's copy holds only in-frame clones and misses some; the assay was immunoSEQ multiplex PCR. V and J calls and clone size are as listed in that table; D and trimming were resolved from the DNA. The sample carries about 140,000 clones, almost 85% recorded once. CDR1 is SGHNT and CDR2 is YENEEA in the germline V gene. The CDR3 length is 15 residues. Trimming took 5 bases from V and 2 from J; bases not matched to a gene: 5. This record comes from a study of blood T cell repertoires in COVID-19.

This TCR came from a woman aged 45-59 years with acute COVID-19. The rearrangement joins TRBV11-3 to TRBJ2-7, with 11 bases matching TRBD1. The specimen sequenced was PBMCs or T cells enriched from blood (not recorded which). CDR3 DNA: TGTGCCAGCAGCGCAAGGACAGGGGGCACCTACGAGCAGTACTTC. This gives the protein CASSARTGGTYEQYF.